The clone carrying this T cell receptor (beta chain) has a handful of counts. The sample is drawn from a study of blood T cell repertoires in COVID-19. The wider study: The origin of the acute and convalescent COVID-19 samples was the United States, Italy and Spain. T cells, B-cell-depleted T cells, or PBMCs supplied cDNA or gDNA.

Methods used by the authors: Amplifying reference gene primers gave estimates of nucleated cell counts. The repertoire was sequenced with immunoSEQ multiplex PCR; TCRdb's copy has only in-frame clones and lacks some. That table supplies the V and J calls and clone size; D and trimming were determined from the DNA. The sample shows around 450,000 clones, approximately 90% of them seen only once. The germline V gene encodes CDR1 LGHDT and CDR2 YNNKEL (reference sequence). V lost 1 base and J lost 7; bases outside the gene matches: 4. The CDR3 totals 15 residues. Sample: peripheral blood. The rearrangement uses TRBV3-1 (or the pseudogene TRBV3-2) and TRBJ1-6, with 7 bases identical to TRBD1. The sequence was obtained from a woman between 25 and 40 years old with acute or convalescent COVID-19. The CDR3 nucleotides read TGTGCCAGCAGCCAAGGCACAGGGGACAATTCACCCCTCCACTTT. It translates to CASSQGTGDNSPLHF.